Listed here are 28 T cell receptor beta chains from one sample, sequenced in a study of cytotoxic CD8 clonotypes in ibrutinib-treated CLL. Clones were sequenced by immunoSEQ multiplex PCR, and TCRdb holds only the in-frame ones, with some missing. Of tens of thousands of clones in the sample, about nine tenths are singletons; the top ten hold 2.5% to 3.5%. The sequenced sample was PBMCs, obtained after 12 months of ibrutinib treatment. These receptors were collected from a human donor with chronic lymphocytic leukemia.

The chain links TRBV7-2 to TRBJ2-7, with 8 bases matching TRBD2. V dropped 4 bases and J dropped 2; count of bases not matched to a gene: 7. The CDR3 loop spans 15 amino acids. Germline loops: CDR1 SGHTA, CDR2 FQGNSA. CDR3 nucleotides: TGTGCCAGCAGCTGGAGGACTAGCTCGGCCTACGAGCAGTACTTC. Encoded protein: CASSWRTSSAYEQYF.

V is TRBV5-4 and J is TRBJ1-2; TRBD1 agrees at 8 bases. The CDR3 extends over 13 amino acids. Germline CDR1 reads SGHNT; CDR2 reads YYREEE (reference sequence). Trimming at V came to 4 bases and at J to 11 bases, leaving 10 bases not matched to a gene. The CDR3 here is CASSDRTGRWYTF. In DNA form, the CDR3 reads TGTGCCAGCAGCGATCGGACAGGGCGTTGGTACACCTTC.

The chain links TRBV2 to TRBJ2-7, with 9 positions matching TRBD2. CDR3 length: 14 amino acids. V dropped 10 bases and J dropped 2; count of bases not matched to a gene: 9. CDR1 and CDR2 from the germline V gene are SNHLY and FYNNEI. CDR3 in DNA: TGTGCCAACTCAAGGGCGGGAGGGGCCTACGAGCAGTACTTC. This encodes CANSRAGGAYEQYF.

This sequence joins TRBV5-1 and TRBJ1-1; 8 positions match TRBD1. The CDR3 is 15 residues long. Germline CDR1 SGHRS, CDR2 YFSETQ. V lost 4 bases and J lost 4; bases outside the gene matches: 9. The CDR3 DNA reads TGCGCCAGCAGCCCCCGGTCAGGGGGCGGCACTGAAGCTTTCTTT. Protein sequence: CASSPRSGGGTEAFF.

This clone appeared once. The chain recombines TRBV4-3 with TRBJ1-3, with 10 positions matching TRBD1. The J segment lost 0 bases and the V segment lost 1 base, leaving 6 bases of the junction unmatched. The CDR3 loop spans 18 amino acids. Germline CDR1 LGHNA, CDR2 YSLEER. The CDR3 DNA sequence: TGCGCCAGCAGCCAAGGGACAGGGGGTTTCTTCTCTGGAAACACCATATATTTT. It yields the protein CASSQGTGGFFSGNTIYF.

CDR3 coding DNA: TGTGCCAGTAGTAACGACAGGGCGCATCAGCCCCAGCATTTT. Translated, it gives CASSNDRAHQPQHF. The V gene is TRBV19, the J gene TRBJ1-5; TRBD1 matches 7 bases. The CDR3 consists of 14 residues. CDR1 and CDR2 (germline): LNHDA, SQIVND (reference sequence). The junction had 5 bases not matched to a gene; V was cut back by 4 bases and J by 5 bases.

The V gene is TRBV19, the J gene TRBJ2-1; 13 nucleotides align to TRBD2. This CDR3 has 15 amino acids. Trimming cost V 7 bases and J 7 bases; bases outside gene matches: 7. Germline CDR1 is LNHDA and CDR2 is SQIVND (reference sequence). The CDR3 coding sequence is TGTGCCAGTATCCTCAGGACTAGCGGGAGAAATGAGCAGTTCTTC. Its translation: CASILRTSGRNEQFF.

J is TRBJ2-5 and V is TRBV19; weak D call: TRBD2 (6 bases). Germline V gene data show CDR1 as LNHDA and CDR2 as SQIVND (reference sequence). V was shortened by 3 bases and J by 5 bases, with 16 bases between the two germline ends. This CDR3 is built from 15 residues. The CDR3 DNA sequence: TGTGCCAGTAGTATCTCCGGCGGGATGGAGGAGACCCAGTACTTC. Translated, it gives CASSISGGMEETQYF. Full variable domain (remainder filled in from reference TRBV19 and TRBJ2-5): DGGITQSPKYLFRKEGQNVTLSCEQNLNHDAMYWYRQDPGQGLRLIYYSQIVNDFQKGDIAEGYSVSREKKESFPLTVTSAQKNPTAFYLCASSISGGMEETQYFGPGTRLLVL.

The chain couples TRBV30 to TRBJ2-7, with 7 bases aligning to TRBD1. The CDR3 covers 15 residues. Trimming removed 5 bases from V and 6 bases from J; junction bases left unmatched: 16. Germline V gene sequence: CDR1 GTSNPN, CDR2 SVGIG (reference sequence). CDR3 nucleotide sequence: TGTGCCTGGCAGAGGCAAACGACAGGGTCCGGCGAGCAGTACTTC. Residues: CAWQRQTTGSGEQYF. The entire variable domain, with the rest obtained from reference TRBV30 and TRBJ2-7, is as follows: SQTIHQWPATLVQPVGSPLSLECTVEGTSNPNLYWYRQAAGRGLQLLFYSVGIGQISSEVPQNLSASRPQDRQFILSSKKLLLSDSGFYLCAWQRQTTGSGEQYFGPGTRLTVT.

The chain couples TRBV28 to TRBJ2-7; no definite D call. CDR1 MDHEN and CDR2 SYDVKM come from the germline V gene. The CDR3 is 15 residues long. V shed 5 bases and J shed 3 bases, with 17 bases lying between them. DNA for the CDR3: TGTGCCAGCAGTACCCCGTGGACCTACTTCTACGAGCAGTACTTC. This encodes CASSTPWTYFYEQYF.

The rearrangement uses TRBV19 and TRBJ2-5; 8 nucleotides agree with TRBD1. The DNA matches TRBJ2-7 better at its end, which makes the J call doubtful. This CDR3 has 16 residues. CDR1 and CDR2 from the germline V gene are LNHDA and SQIVND (reference sequence). The CDR3 region has the DNA TGTGCCAGTAGTATACTTTCGACAGGGGAGAAGTACGAGCAGTACTTC. Translated: CASSILSTGEKYEQYF.

The chain couples TRBV6-1 to TRBJ2-2; 10 bases match TRBD1. Germline CDR1 is MNHNS and CDR2 is SASEGT. The trim removed 1 base at V and 4 bases at J, leaving 0 bases unmatched. The CDR3 runs to 15 residues. DNA for the CDR3: TGTGCCAGCAGTGAAGGGACAGGGGGCACCGGGGAGCTGTTTTTT. Translation gives CASSEGTGGTGELFF.

As concerns this clone: Other DNA sequences in the same sample also yield this CDR3. This chain uses TRBV7-3 with TRBJ1-5; D ambiguous. The CDR3 length is 13 residues. V was pared by 3 bases and J by 2 bases, with 5 bases between. CDR1 is SGHTA and CDR2 is FQGTGA in the germline V gene. In nucleotides, the CDR3 is TGTGCCAGCAGCTTCGGGGGCAATCAGCCCCAGCATTTT. Translation: CASSFGGNQPQHF. Using reference TRBV7-3 and TRBJ1-5 for the parts outside the CDR3, the full variable domain is GAGVSQTPSNKVTEKGKYVELRCDPISGHTALYWYRQSLGQGPEFLIYFQGTGAADDSGLPNDRFFAVRPEGSVSTLKIQRTERGDSAVYLCASSFGGNQPQHFGDGTRLSIL.

This clone is a singleton in its sample. This chain connects TRBV5-1 to TRBJ1-4; D possibly corresponds to TRBD1 (6 bases). The germline V gene encodes CDR1 SGHRS and CDR2 YFSETQ. This CDR3 spans 13 amino acids. V dropped 4 bases and J dropped 5 bases, with 9 bases sitting between them. The CDR3 region is CASSEQGNEKLFF. DNA for the CDR3: TGCGCCAGCAGCGAACAGGGAAATGAAAAACTGTTTTTT.

This clone was recorded only once. V is TRBV5-5 and J is TRBJ2-7, with TRBD1 matching 10 bases. CDR3 size: 14 residues. The germline gives CDR1 SGHKS, CDR2 YYEKEE (reference sequence). With 2 bases clipped from V and 5 bases from J, the junction kept 4 bases outside the gene matches. The DNA for the CDR3 is TGTGCCAGCAGCTTTCAGACAGGGGGCAACGAGCAGTACTTC. The encoded protein is CASSFQTGGNEQYF.

The CDR3 DNA follows: TGTGCCTGGAGTGATGGGGTTTACGAGCAGTACTTC. Its protein is CAWSDGVYEQYF. The gene calls are TRBV30 and TRBJ2-7; D gene ambiguous. CDR1 and CDR2 (germline): GTSNPN, SVGIG (reference sequence). The CDR3 loop spans 12 amino acids. Trimming cost V 1 base and J 4 bases, with 8 bases left between them. Full variable domain (rest looked up from reference TRBV30 and TRBJ2-7): SQTIHQWPATLVQPVGSPLSLECTVEGTSNPNLYWYRQAAGRGLQLLFYSVGIGQISSEVPQNLSASRPQDRQFILSSKKLLLSDSGFYLCAWSDGVYEQYFGPGTRLTVT.

The chain joins TRBV18 to TRBJ2-6, with D possibly matching TRBD2 (5 bases). The CDR3 totals 16 residues. V was pared by 3 bases and J by 0 bases, with 9 bases between. Germline-derived CDR1 and CDR2 are KGHSH and LQKENI. The DNA for the CDR3 is TGTGCCAGCTCACCGGTAGGAGGCTCTGGGGCCAACGTCCTGACTTTC. Its protein product is CASSPVGGSGANVLTF. Using reference TRBV18 and TRBJ2-6 for the parts outside the CDR3, the full variable domain is NAGVMQNPRHLVRRRGQEARLRCSPMKGHSHVYWYRQLPEEGLKFMVYLQKENIIDESGMPKERFSAEFPKEGPSILRIQQVVRGDSAAYFCASSPVGGSGANVLTFGAGSRLTVL.

This clone was picked up one time. The chain links TRBV5-6 to TRBJ2-5; tentatively, D is TRBD1 (6 bases). Germline CDR1 is SGHDT and CDR2 is YYEEEE. V was trimmed by 3 bases and J by 0 bases, leaving 9 bases between them. The CDR3 runs to 14 residues. The CDR3 reads CASSWGPDQETQYF. The CDR3 nucleotides are TGTGCCAGCAGCTGGGGGCCTGACCAAGAGACCCAGTACTTC.

V usage is TRBV6-5 and J usage is TRBJ1-2; D unclear. Looked up from germline, CDR1 is MNHEY and CDR2 is SVGAGI. The CDR3 is made up of 15 amino acids. V lost 5 bases and J lost 4, with 17 bases in between. The CDR3 nucleotides are TGTGCCAGCAGTCGCCCTTCCGTCGGGAGCTATGGCTACACCTTC. This sequence encodes CASSRPSVGSYGYTF.

The J gene is TRBJ1-1, the V gene TRBV28; D gene unclear. V was clipped by 5 bases and J by 1 base, with 5 bases between them. The CDR3 extends over 12 amino acids. Germline assignment: CDR1 MDHEN and CDR2 SYDVKM. For the CDR3, the DNA is TGTGCCAGCAGTATCACGAACACTGAAGCTTTCTTT. Translation: CASSITNTEAFF. Based on the CDR3 plus reference TRBV28 and TRBJ1-1, the full variable domain is DVKVTQSSRYLVKRTGEKVFLECVQDMDHENMFWYRQDPGLGLRLIYFSYDVKMKEKGDIPEGYSVSREKKERFSLILESASTNQTSMYLCASSITNTEAFFGQGTRLTVV.

This clone came up a few times. The V and J genes are TRBV7-2 and TRBJ2-1; D is ambiguous. Germline loops: CDR1 SGHTA, CDR2 FQGNSA. The CDR3 covers 13 residues. The V gene lost 1 base and the J gene lost 7 bases, with 8 bases spanning the gap. CDR3 nucleotide sequence: TGTGCCAGCAGCTTAGATTTGGGGAATGAGCAGTTCTTC. Its protein is CASSLDLGNEQFF. Drawing the rest from reference TRBV7-2 and TRBJ2-1, the complete variable domain is GAGVSQSPSNKVTEKGKDVELRCDPISGHTALYWYRQSLGQGLEFLIYFQGNSAPDKSGLPSDRFSAERTGGSVSTLTIQRTQQEDSAVYLCASSLDLGNEQFFGPGTRLTVL.

The chain recombines TRBV11-2 with TRBJ2-6; TRBD2 is a possible D gene (6 bases). Germline lookup yields CDR1 SGHAT and CDR2 FQNNGV. The CDR3 is 15 residues long. Between the trimmed V and J ends, which lost 5 bases and 0 bases, there was a span of 8 bases. CDR3 amino acids: CASSAGSSGANVLTF. Written as DNA, the CDR3 is TGTGCCAGCAGCGCGGGGTCCTCTGGGGCCAACGTCCTGACTTTC.

V gene TRBV7-2 combines with J gene TRBJ1-5; D gene ambiguous. V lost 2 bases and J lost 7, with 9 bases in between. CDR3 length: 13 residues. From germline, CDR1 is SGHTA and CDR2 FQGNSA. This CDR3 is CASSLLTGQPQHF. The CDR3 region has the DNA TGTGCCAGCAGCTTATTGACGGGACAGCCCCAGCATTTT.

A remark on this clone: Its ends do not fully match the called genes, so a read error is possible. The V and J genes are TRBV6-5 and TRBJ1-1, with D uncertain. The CDR3 loop spans 13 amino acids. Germline V CDR1 and CDR2: MNHEY, SVGAGI. The CDR3 reads CTSSYGIHSEAFF. In DNA form, the CDR3 reads TGTACCAGCAGTTACGGGATTCACTCTGAAGCTTTCTTT.

This clone came up once. The chain links TRBV18 to TRBJ2-1; D is perhaps TRBD2 (6 bases). The germline V gene encodes CDR1 KGHSH and CDR2 LQKENI. The CDR3 length is 17 residues. V was trimmed by 5 bases and J by 4 bases, leaving 21 bases between them. In nucleotides, the CDR3 is TGTGCCAGCTCAGCAAGGTCTAGCGCCAGAATTTACAATGAGCAGTTCTTC. Amino acids: CASSARSSARIYNEQFF.

V is TRBV2 and J is TRBJ1-3; 7 nucleotides align to TRBD1. This CDR3 comprises 14 residues. V lost 8 bases to trimming and J lost 0 bases; unmatched junction nucleotides: 4. Germline CDR1 SNHLY, CDR2 FYNNEI. The CDR3 here is CASVDRHSGNTIYF. The CDR3 nucleotides are TGTGCCAGCGTGGACAGGCACTCTGGAAACACCATATATTTT.

The rearrangement uses TRBV7-2 and TRBJ2-7, with D possibly matching TRBD2 (8 bases). The germline V and J ends were trimmed by 3 bases and 3 bases, with 24 bases remaining between them. Germline V gene sequence: CDR1 SGHTA, CDR2 FQGNSA. This CDR3 is 18 amino acids long. The CDR3 nucleotides read TGTGCCAGCAGCTTGCGGGGGGATCGGACAGGCGAACACTACGAGCAGTACTTC. It is translated as CASSLRGDRTGEHYEQYF.

V is TRBV5-1 and J is TRBJ2-3, with 7 bases that match TRBD2. Germline CDR1 and CDR2: SGHRS and YFSETQ. J gave up 2 bases and V 2 bases, and 8 bases lay outside the gene matches. This CDR3 contains 16 residues. CDR3: CASSFDWAGDTDTQYF. The CDR3 DNA reads TGCGCCAGCAGCTTCGATTGGGCGGGAGACACAGATACGCAGTATTTT.